This T cell receptor beta chain came from a study of shared clonotypes between healthy human individuals. Study as a whole: Contributing individuals were a couple of females and three males aged 18 to 49.

Each subset's genomic DNA was split evenly across several immunoSEQ plates. The repertoire was sequenced with immunoSEQ multiplex PCR; TCRdb's copy has only in-frame clones and lacks some. The sample has roughly 680,000 clones, roughly two thirds seen once. Into CD45RA+ naive and CD45RA-negative memory subsets, the CD4+ cells were split. J lost 4 bases, V lost 4 bases, and 9 bases had no gene match. Germline values: CDR1 LNHDA, CDR2 SQIVND (reference sequence). This CDR3 has 15 amino acids. The chain has TRBV19 and TRBJ1-2; 7 nucleotides agree with TRBD1. The specimen sequenced was memory CD4+ T cells sorted from blood. The sample's subset: CD45RA-negative fraction. The clonotype was recovered from a woman under 40 in good health. The CDR3, as DNA: TGTGCCAGTAGTAGACCTGGACAGGCCGCCTATGGCTACACCTTC. The encoded protein is CASSRPGQAAYGYTF.